This TCR beta chain was captured in a study of cytomegalovirus exposure and HLA in healthy donors. Study-wide results and caveats: Sequencing probably produced one cluster of sequence variants that were highly shared.

As regards this clone: Its antigen is unidentified.

V lost 6 bases, J lost 6 bases, and 11 bases lay in between. In germline, CDR1 is SEHNR, CDR2 FQNEAQ (reference sequence). The CDR3 is 12 residues long. PCR involved 60 Vbeta and 13 Jbeta primers. Some clones are missing from TCRdb's copy, which holds only in-frame ones; the method was immunoSEQ multiplex PCR. This sample has about 180,000 clones; 85% occur once, and the top ten carry 1%. The material sequenced was PBMCs. This clonotype was sampled from a boy between 2 and 15 years old in good health and CMV-seronegative. The rearrangement links TRBV7-9 to TRBJ1-1, with D uncertain. The CDR3 reads CASSQRAAEAFF. DNA of the CDR3: TGTGCCAGCAGTCAAAGAGCCGCTGAAGCTTTCTTT.